The 23 T cell receptor beta chains presented below share a single source sample, sequenced in a study of blood T cell repertoires in COVID-19. The table came from immunoSEQ multiplex PCR; TCRdb's copy has only in-frame clones and leaves some out. Among under 150,000 clones, around 81% were seen once, and the ten largest hold about 8.4%. Source material: peripheral blood. The receptors were gathered from a woman aged 55-70 years with active or convalescent COVID-19.

The V gene is TRBV7-6, the J gene TRBJ2-2; 7 bases are shared with TRBD1. The CDR3 has 15 amino acids. V was clipped by 5 bases and J by 5 bases; unmatched bases: 8. The germline gives CDR1 SGHVS, CDR2 FNYEAQ. The CDR3 region is CASSPDRALTGELFF. CDR3 sequence (DNA): TGTGCCAGCAGCCCTGACAGGGCGTTGACCGGGGAGCTGTTTTTT.

This rearrangement joins TRBV14 to TRBJ2-7; 8 nucleotides align to TRBD2. Trimming removed 0 bases from V and 3 bases from J; junction bases left unmatched: 4. Germline V gene lookup returns CDR1 SGHDN and CDR2 FVKESK. CDR3 length equals 15 residues. Here the CDR3 DNA reads TGTGCCAGCAGCCAAGATGAGGGACTAGTCTACGAGCAGTACTTC. Translating gives CASSQDEGLVYEQYF.

This clone has a single count. The chain uses TRBV19 and TRBJ2-3, with TRBD1 matching 9 bases. This CDR3 is built from 15 residues. J gave up 6 bases and V 3 bases, and 7 bases lay outside the gene matches. Germline-derived CDR1 and CDR2 are LNHDA and SQIVND (reference sequence). The CDR3 loop is CASSIGQGSPDTQYF. The CDR3 DNA reads TGTGCCAGTAGTATTGGACAGGGGAGTCCGGATACGCAGTATTTT.

The gene calls are TRBV4-3 and TRBJ2-3; TRBD2 might be the D (6 bases). The CDR3 runs to 16 residues. Per the germline V gene, CDR1 is LGHNA and CDR2 is YSLEER. Trimming pared 1 base from V and 2 bases from J, leaving 13 bases between. The CDR3 here is CASSQAGGEITDTQYF. CDR3 DNA sequence: TGCGCCAGCAGCCAAGCTGGCGGGGAAATCACAGATACGCAGTATTTT.

The J gene is TRBJ2-7, the V gene TRBV10-3; TRBD2 matches 11 bases. The germline V gene encodes CDR1 ENHRY and CDR2 SYGVKD. The V segment lost 6 bases and the J segment 2 bases; nucleotides outside the gene matches: 9. CDR3 length: 16 amino acids. The DNA for the CDR3 is TGTGCCATCAGCCGTTTACTAGCGGGAGTCACCTACGAGCAGTACTTC. This codes for CAISRLLAGVTYEQYF.

The chain recombines TRBV11-2 with TRBJ2-1; D unresolved. CDR3 length equals 15 residues. The germline CDR1 and CDR2 sequences are SGHAT and FQNNGV. V shed 2 bases and J shed 2 bases, with 10 bases lying between them. The CDR3 nucleotides are TGTGCCAGCAGCTTATCTTCGCGAACCTACAATGAGCAGTTCTTC. It yields the protein CASSLSSRTYNEQFF.

This clone was seen a single time. V is TRBV29-1 and J is TRBJ1-2, with 7 nucleotides matching TRBD1. Germline V gene sequence: CDR1 SQVTM, CDR2 ANQGSEA. The CDR3 has 14 residues. J lost 8 bases, V lost 6 bases, and 15 bases had no gene match. The CDR3 region is CSVEKSTGVGGYTF. CDR3 bases: TGCAGCGTCGAGAAAAGTACAGGGGTTGGGGGCTACACCTTC.

V gene TRBV19 combines with J gene TRBJ1-4; D is perhaps TRBD1 (5 bases). Trimming took 3 bases from V and 8 from J, leaving 10 bases between them. Germline values: CDR1 LNHDA, CDR2 SQIVND (reference sequence). The CDR3 runs to 13 residues. This chain's CDR3 is CASSIVAGEKLFF. The DNA for the CDR3 is TGTGCCAGTAGTATTGTGGCAGGGGAAAAACTGTTTTTT.

The chain has TRBV9 and TRBJ1-6, with 10 bases that match TRBD1. The germline CDR1 and CDR2 sequences are SGDLS and YYNGEE. The CDR3 runs 15 residues. J gave up 10 bases and V 0 bases, and 4 bases lay outside the gene matches. The CDR3 DNA reads as TGTGCCAGCAGCGTAGCCGGGACAGGGGAGTCACCCCTCCACTTT. Amino acid sequence: CASSVAGTGESPLHF.

The chain joins TRBV28 to TRBJ2-1, with unresolved D. V lost 1 base, J lost 5 bases, and 9 bases lay in between. Germline V gives CDR1 MDHEN, CDR2 SYDVKM. The CDR3 consists of 14 residues. The CDR3 reads CASSLLVSNNEQFF. The CDR3 DNA sequence: TGTGCCAGCAGTTTATTGGTTTCTAACAATGAGCAGTTCTTC.

The gene calls are TRBV4-2 and TRBJ2-5; no reliable D call. Germline V CDR1 and CDR2: LGHNA, YNFKEQ. CDR3 length: 13 amino acids. The ends were cut back, 1 base at V and 5 bases at J, with 8 bases in the middle. DNA of the CDR3: TGTGCCAGCAGCCAAGGCATCGCGGAGACCCAGTACTTC. It is translated as CASSQGIAETQYF.

This clone is a singleton in its sample. CDR3 in amino acids: CASSLTDSNEQFF. For the CDR3, the DNA is TGTGCCAGCTCACTGACGGACAGTAATGAGCAGTTCTTC. V usage is TRBV18 and J usage is TRBJ2-1, with D tentatively TRBD1 (6 bases). The germline CDR1 and CDR2 sequences are KGHSH and LQKENI. Between the trimmed V and J ends, which lost 4 bases and 7 bases, there was a span of 11 bases. The CDR3 has 13 amino acids.

The gene calls are TRBV12-1 and TRBJ2-6; no check of the table's D call, TRBD2, against the DNA was made. TRBV12-1 is assigned pseudogene status. This CDR3 has 19 residues. In DNA, the CDR3 is TGTGCCAGCAGCCCGCGGGACGGTCGTTACTTCTCTGGGGCCAACGTCCTGACTTTC. Translated: CASSPRDGRYFSGANVLTF.

This clone was detected only once. The rearrangement uses TRBV27 and TRBJ2-2; 14 bases fit TRBD2. Germline V lookup: CDR1 MNHEY, CDR2 SMNVEV (reference sequence). This CDR3 has 16 residues. V lost 3 bases and J lost 14; bases outside the gene matches: 11. The CDR3 DNA is TGTGCCAGCAGTTTTCAAGGACTAGCGGGAGGCCCAGGTCTGTTTTTT. Protein sequence: CASSFQGLAGGPGLFF.

The chain carries TRBV18 and TRBJ2-1; 14 bases are shared with TRBD2. With V trimmed by 3 bases and J by 6 bases, 1 base remained unmatched. Germline lookup yields CDR1 KGHSH and CDR2 LQKENI. The CDR3 extends over 15 amino acids. CDR3: CASSPGLAGVNEQFF. The CDR3 DNA sequence: TGTGCCAGCTCACCGGGACTAGCGGGAGTCAATGAGCAGTTCTTC.

The gene calls are TRBV21-1 and TRBJ2-1; no check of the table's D call, TRBD2, against the DNA was made. TRBV21-1 corresponds to a pseudogene. CDR3 length: 16 amino acids. CDR3 nucleotides: TGTGCCAGCAGCAAAGCCCCGGGACTGGGGAACAATCAGCAGTTCTTC. Protein sequence: CASSKAPGLGNNQQFF.

This sequence joins TRBV6-2 or TRBV6-3 and TRBJ1-4; 8 positions match TRBD1. With V trimmed by 6 bases and J by 8 bases, 11 bases remained unmatched. The CDR3 contains 15 residues. The V gene's germline CDR1 is MNHEY and CDR2 SVGEGT. In DNA, the CDR3 is TGTGCCAGCAGCCAATCGACAGGGGCGTTGGAAAAACTGTTTTTT. It encodes CASSQSTGALEKLFF.

This chain connects TRBV20-1 to TRBJ1-2; no clear D. Germline V gives CDR1 DFQATT, CDR2 SNEGSKA (reference sequence). The CDR3 contains 10 residues. The CDR3 sequence is CSAVRDGYTF. The CDR3 region has the DNA TGCAGCGCGGTTCGCGACGGCTACACCTTC.

J is TRBJ1-1 and V is TRBV5-4; TRBD1 aligns across 9 bases. The V gene's germline CDR1 is SGHNT and CDR2 YYREEE (reference sequence). The CDR3 consists of 15 residues. V shed 4 bases, J shed 5 bases, and the junction held 9 bases outside the gene matches. The CDR3 nucleotides read TGTGCCAGCAGCACCGGACAGGGGATGAGGACTGAAGCTTTCTTT. Translating gives CASSTGQGMRTEAFF.

CDR3 protein: CASSPRDRADNSPLHF. DNA for the CDR3: TGTGCCAGCAGCCCCCGGGACAGGGCCGATAATTCACCCCTCCACTTT. The chain combines TRBV3-1 (or the pseudogene TRBV3-2) with TRBJ1-6, with 9 bases matching TRBD1. The CDR3 loop spans 16 amino acids. The V gene end was trimmed by 4 bases and the J gene end by 5 bases; junction bases not matched to a gene: 6. Germline CDR1 LGHDT, CDR2 YNNKEL (reference sequence).

The rearrangement joins TRBV9 to TRBJ2-7; maybe TRBD2 (5 bases). CDR3 length: 14 amino acids. Germline V CDR1 and CDR2: SGDLS, YYNGEE. The V end was cut by 1 base, the J end by 3 bases, with 11 bases between. CDR3 bases: TGTGCCAGCAGCGTAACCTCGGGGTTCTACGAGCAGTACTTC. Translation: CASSVTSGFYEQYF.

The chain uses TRBV6-5 and TRBJ2-7; D remains unclear. Germline loops: CDR1 MNHEY, CDR2 SVGAGI. This CDR3 has 13 amino acids. The V end was cut by 7 bases, the J end by 0 bases, with 10 bases between. DNA for the CDR3: TGTGCCAGCAAGAGTGTCAACTCCTACGAGCAGTACGTC. Encoded protein: CASKSVNSYEQYV.

The chain is built from TRBV9 and TRBJ2-3; 7 nucleotides agree with TRBD1. The CDR3 covers 16 residues. Germline lookup yields CDR1 SGDLS and CDR2 YYNGEE. V was pared by 3 bases and J by 1 base, with 8 bases of the junction left unmatched. The CDR3 reads CASSDPLQGRTDTQYF. The CDR3 DNA reads as TGTGCCAGCAGCGACCCCCTACAGGGGCGCACAGATACGCAGTATTTT.